The rows below give T cell receptor beta chains drawn from one sample of a study of T cells in Graves' hyperthyroidism and ophthalmopathy. MiXCR, run by TCRdb on the multiplex PCR reads, gives a single entry per CDR3 protein. The sample carries hundreds of thousands of distinct CDR3 sequences, over 15% recorded once. The specimen was blood. These receptors were taken from a young woman with Graves' hyperthyroidism. Each CDR3 is given with its conserved first and last residue. D genes are given only for firm matches. Size values are once, few and many counts, or a class for expanded clones, and some rows have none.

D gene	V gene	clone size	J gene	CDR3 DNA	CDR3 protein
TRBD2	TRBV20-1	-	TRBJ2-3	TGCAGTGCTAAGGGGACTAGCGCCAGCACAGATACGCAGTATTTT	CSAKGTSASTDTQYF
-	TRBV28	many	TRBJ2-7	TGTGCCAGCAGTTTATCGATCCCAGGCTCCTACGAGCAGTACTTC	CASSLSIPGSYEQYF
-	TRBV7-2	few	TRBJ2-3	TGTGCCAGCAGCTTCCTAGGACTAGGGGGGGGGCCAGATACGCAGTATTTT	CASSFLGLGGGPDTQYF
TRBD1	TRBV20-1	-	TRBJ1-6	TGCAGTGCCAGGCGGGGGGACAGGGGCTCGTATTCACCCCTCCACTTT	CSARRGDRGSYSPLHF
-	TRBV5-1	-	TRBJ1-1	TGCGCCAGCAGCCCCCAGACACGAAACACTGAAGCTTTCTTT	CASSPQTRNTEAFF
TRBD1	TRBV15	few	TRBJ1-1	TGTGCCACCAGCAGAGATCGAGCAGGGGGCTTTACTGAAGCTTTCTTT	CATSRDRAGGFTEAFF
-	TRBV7-2	many	TRBJ2-7	TGTGCCAGCAGCGCCGTGGCTAGCTCGGGCGAGCAGTACTTC	CASSAVASSGEQYF
TRBD2	TRBV9	-	TRBJ2-3	TGTGCCAGCAGCGTAGAGGCGGGGGGGCCAACGGATACGCAGTATTTT	CASSVEAGGPTDTQYF
-	TRBV30	many	TRBJ1-1	TGTGCCTGGAGTGACCTGAACACTGAAGCTTTCTTT	CAWSDLNTEAFF
-	TRBV11-2	-	TRBJ1-1	TGTGCCAGCAGCTTATCTGGGGCCATAGCTTTCTTT	CASSLSGAIAFF
-	TRBV6-2/TRBV6-3	-	TRBJ2-5	TGTGCCAGCAGCGATGTTCGTTTTCAAGAGACCCAGTACTTC	CASSDVRFQETQYF
TRBD1	TRBV19	-	TRBJ2-2	TGTGCCACCCAACCGGGACAGGGGGCCACCGGGGAGCTGTTTTTT	CATQPGQGATGELFF
TRBD1	TRBV7-9	-	TRBJ2-7	TGTGCCAGCAGCTTCACAGAGACAGGGGGACGGGAGCAGTACTTC	CASSFTETGGREQYF
TRBD2	TRBV5-1	-	TRBJ2-7	TGCGCCAGCAGCCTAACCCCCGGGACTAGCTCCTACGAGCAGTACTTC	CASSLTPGTSSYEQYF
TRBD1	TRBV12-3/TRBV12-4	many	TRBJ1-2	TGTGCCAGCAGCCCCGGGACAGGGGTCACTGGCTACACCTTC	CASSPGTGVTGYTF
-	TRBV11-2	many	TRBJ2-7	TGTGCCAGCAGCTTAAATTGGCAGGTCCCCGAGCAGTACTTC	CASSLNWQVPEQYF
-	TRBV10-3	many	TRBJ2-7	TGTGCCATCAGTCCCCAGGGTAACTCCTACGAGCAGTACTTC	CAISPQGNSYEQYF
-	TRBV6-1	-	TRBJ2-3	TGTGCCAGCAGTGCCCGGACTGTTGCTAGCACAGATACGCAGTATTTT	CASSARTVASTDTQYF
TRBD1	TRBV24-1	-	TRBJ1-2	TGTGCCACCAGGGGGGACAGGGCAACAGGCTATGGCTACACCTTC	CATRGDRATGYGYTF
-	TRBV29-1	-	TRBJ1-4	TGCAGCGTCGGCCAGGCAACTAATGAAAAACTGTTTTTT	CSVGQATNEKLFF
TRBD1	TRBV2	many	TRBJ1-5	TGTGCCAGCAGGGAGGACAGGTTGAGCAATCAGCCCCAGCATTTT	CASREDRLSNQPQHF
TRBD1	TRBV25-1	few	TRBJ2-5	TGTGCCAGCAGTGAATTTGGCCCCGGGACAGCCCAAGAGACCCAGTACTTC	CASSEFGPGTAQETQYF
TRBD2	TRBV5-1	-	TRBJ2-2	TGCGCCAGCAGCGGAACTAGCGGGAGCACTGGGACCGGGGAGCTGTTTTTT	CASSGTSGSTGTGELFF
-	TRBV20-1	-	TRBJ2-2	TGCAGTGCTAGACCGAAGGGGGCCGGGGAGCTGTTTTTT	CSARPKGAGELFF
TRBD2	TRBV5-5	few	TRBJ2-1	TGTGCCAGCAGCCTCCGGACTAGCGGAAGCTCCTACAATGAGCAGTTCTTC	CASSLRTSGSSYNEQFF
-	TRBV12-3/TRBV12-4	few	TRBJ2-2	TGTGCCAGCACCGGGACCGGGGAGCTGTTTTTT	CASTGTGELFF
-	TRBV28	-	TRBJ2-1	TGTGCCAGCACCGATACAAACAATGAGCAGTTCTTC	CASTDTNNEQFF
TRBD2	TRBV28	many	TRBJ2-1	TGTGCCAGCAGTTTACTAGCGGGGCCAACATACAATGAGCAGTTCTTC	CASSLLAGPTYNEQFF
TRBD1	TRBV10-3	few	TRBJ1-1	TGTGCCATCAGTGAACCGCAGGGGGCGAACACTGAAGCTTTCTTT	CAISEPQGANTEAFF
TRBD2	TRBV12-3/TRBV12-4	few	TRBJ2-2	TGTGCCAGCAAACGGGAGGCGAACACCGGGGAGCTGTTTTTT	CASKREANTGELFF
-	TRBV27	few	TRBJ1-1	TGTGCCAGCAGTTTAGGTCAGGGAGTATGGACTGAAGCTTTCTTT	CASSLGQGVWTEAFF
-	TRBV3-1	-	TRBJ2-7	TGTGCCAGCAGCCAAGAACCGCTCAGCTCCTACGGGCAGTACTTC	CASSQEPLSSYGQYF
TRBD1	TRBV20-1	-	TRBJ2-1	TGCAGTGCTCGATCCTACAGGGGGAACACCTACAATGAGCAGTTCTTC	CSARSYRGNTYNEQFF
-	TRBV7-6	many	TRBJ1-2	TGTGCCAGCAGCTTAGAGGCAGAGGACGCTGGCTACACCTTC	CASSLEAEDAGYTF
-	TRBV9	many	TRBJ2-2	TGTGCCAGCAGCATTAGACCTAACACCGGGGAGCTGTTTTTT	CASSIRPNTGELFF
-	TRBV6-1	-	TRBJ1-1	TGTGCCAGCAGTCCCTTGTCGGGACCCACTGAAGCTTTCTTT	CASSPLSGPTEAFF
-	TRBV10-1	-	TRBJ2-1	TGCGCCAGCAGTGAGTTTCTGACCGGTATTCAACCGGGAGCGGGCAATGAGCAGTTCTTC	CASSEFLTGIQPGAGNEQFF
-	TRBV5-1	many	TRBJ1-1	TGCGCCAGCAGCCAACGTGACAGCGACACTGAAGCTTTCTTT	CASSQRDSDTEAFF
TRBD2	TRBV6-1	many	TRBJ2-5	TGTGCCAGCAGTGAAAGACTAGCGGGGGCGACCCAGTACTTC	CASSERLAGATQYF
TRBD1	TRBV24-1	-	TRBJ2-5	TGTGCCACCGGGACAGGGACGGAGACCCAGTACTTC	CATGTGTETQYF
-	TRBV20-1	many	TRBJ1-5	TGCAGTGCCAGGGGCCTTAGCAATCAGCCCCAGCATTTT	CSARGLSNQPQHF
TRBD2	TRBV20-1	few	TRBJ2-7	TGCAGTGCTAGGTCCGGGACTAGAAAAAACTACGAGCAGTACTTC	CSARSGTRKNYEQYF
TRBD2	TRBV3-1	-	TRBJ2-2	TGTGCCAGCCAGAAAAGACTAGCGGACACCGGGGAGCTGTTTTTT	CASQKRLADTGELFF
-	TRBV20-1	many	TRBJ1-4	TGCAGTGCTAGTCAGTCCACAACTAATGAAAAACTGTTTTTT	CSASQSTTNEKLFF